The T cell receptor beta chain described here comes from a study of blood T cell repertoires in COVID-19. About the study: PBMCs, B-cell-depleted T cells, or T cells provided the cDNA or gDNA that made up the material.

In the original workflow: Amplifying reference gene primers gave estimates of nucleated cell counts. Using immunoSEQ multiplex PCR, the repertoire was profiled, and TCRdb retains in-frame clones only, with some absent. The DNA gave D and trimming, while V, J and clone size come from that table. Of some 260,000 clones in the sample, approximately 81% were seen once. CDR1 is SGDLS and CDR2 is YYNGEE in the germline V gene. Trimming removed 3 bases from V and 2 bases from J, with 4 bases in between. CDR3 length: 12 amino acids. V gene TRBV9 combines with J gene TRBJ2-3; D gene unclear. This clonotype was obtained from a woman younger than 35 with acute or convalescent COVID-19. Sequencing used peripheral blood. The CDR3 nucleotides read TGTGCCAGCAGCGGGCTCACAGATACGCAGTATTTT. Translating it yields CASSGLTDTQYF. The variable domain in full, with the rest retrieved from reference TRBV9 and TRBJ2-3, is DSGVTQTPKHLITATGQRVTLRCSPRSGDLSVYWYQQSLDQGLQFLIQYYNGEERAKGNILERFSAQQFPDLHSELNLSSLELGDSALYFCASSGLTDTQYFGPGTRLTVL.